These T cell receptor beta chains were read from a single sample in a study of shared clonotypes between healthy human individuals. Repertoires were generated with immunoSEQ multiplex PCR, while TCRdb's copy carries only in-frame clones and drops some. The sample has millions of clones, about 94% seen once; the top ten hold about 1.1%. The sequenced material came from naive CD8+ T cells sorted from blood. The receptors were gathered from a man between 18 and 29 years old in good health. Both conserved end residues are part of each CDR3. D genes are given only for firm matches. Expanded clones get a size class; other rows say once, few or many, or leave the size out.

clone size: once
D gene: TRBD1
V gene: TRBV27
J gene: TRBJ1-6
CDR3 protein: CASSLYGTDGSPLHF
CDR3 DNA: TGTGCCAGCAGTTTATATGGGACAGATGGTTCACCCCTCCACTTT

clone size: -
D gene: -
V gene: TRBV13
J gene: TRBJ1-1
CDR3 protein: CASSLGLQGNTEAFF
CDR3 DNA: TGTGCCAGCAGCCTAGGCCTGCAGGGGAACACTGAAGCTTTCTTT

clone size: -
D gene: TRBD1
V gene: TRBV5-4
J gene: TRBJ1-5
CDR3 protein: CASSEDRAPGQPQHF
CDR3 DNA: TGTGCCAGCAGCGAAGACAGGGCCCCGGGGCAGCCCCAGCATTTT

clone size: -
D gene: -
V gene: TRBV6-5
J gene: TRBJ1-1
CDR3 protein: CASGAGTAFF
CDR3 DNA: TGTGCCAGTGGAGCTGGGACAGCTTTCTTT

clone size: -
D gene: -
V gene: TRBV30
J gene: TRBJ2-1
CDR3 protein: CAWSPWDNEQFF
CDR3 DNA: TGTGCCTGGAGTCCCTGGGACAATGAGCAGTTCTTC

clone size: -
D gene: -
V gene: TRBV4-3
J gene: TRBJ1-2
CDR3 protein: CASSQVNSNYGYTF
CDR3 DNA: TGCGCCAGCAGCCAAGTAAACAGCAACTATGGCTACACCTTC

clone size: -
D gene: -
V gene: TRBV5-3
J gene: TRBJ1-4
CDR3 protein: CARGLVRSPTNEKLFF
CDR3 DNA: TGTGCCAGAGGCTTGGTTAGATCCCCAACTAATGAAAAACTGTTTTTT

clone size: -
D gene: TRBD1
V gene: TRBV4-1
J gene: TRBJ1-5
CDR3 protein: CASRQGLNQPQHF
CDR3 DNA: TGCGCCAGCAGACAGGGGCTCAATCAGCCCCAGCATTTT

clone size: once
D gene: -
V gene: TRBV10-3
J gene: TRBJ2-3
CDR3 protein: CAISDADLSAYF
CDR3 DNA: TGTGCCATCAGTGATGCCGACCTATCCGCGTATTTT

clone size: -
D gene: -
V gene: TRBV2
J gene: TRBJ2-7
CDR3 protein: CASSVGVVWAGGSYEQYF
CDR3 DNA: TGTGCCAGCAGTGTGGGTGTGGTTTGGGCAGGCGGATCCTACGAGCAGTACTTC

clone size: -
D gene: TRBD2
V gene: TRBV19
J gene: TRBJ2-3
CDR3 protein: CASEREASGEADTQYF
CDR3 DNA: TGTGCCAGCGAGAGGGAGGCTAGCGGAGAGGCAGATACGCAGTATTTT

clone size: -
D gene: -
V gene: TRBV15
J gene: TRBJ1-1
CDR3 protein: CATSSLTDPTEAFF
CDR3 DNA: TGTGCCACCAGCAGCCTTACAGACCCAACTGAAGCTTTCTTT

clone size: -
D gene: TRBD1
V gene: TRBV27
J gene: TRBJ2-1
CDR3 protein: CASSIAGTGLNEQFF
CDR3 DNA: TGTGCCAGCAGTATAGCCGGGACAGGGCTAAATGAGCAGTTCTTC

clone size: -
D gene: TRBD1
V gene: TRBV7-2
J gene: TRBJ1-2
CDR3 protein: CASTEQGAYGYTF
CDR3 DNA: TGTGCCAGCACCGAACAGGGGGCCTATGGCTACACCTTC

clone size: -
D gene: -
V gene: TRBV28
J gene: TRBJ2-5
CDR3 protein: CASRFRRFQETQYF
CDR3 DNA: TGTGCCAGCCGTTTCCGGAGGTTCCAAGAGACCCAGTACTTC

clone size: -
D gene: -
V gene: TRBV2
J gene: TRBJ1-4
CDR3 protein: CASRIQVGGEKLFF
CDR3 DNA: TGTGCCAGCAGGATACAAGTGGGGGGGGAAAAACTGTTTTTT

clone size: -
D gene: -
V gene: TRBV9
J gene: TRBJ1-6
CDR3 protein: CASSPPGPRPPLHF
CDR3 DNA: TGTGCCAGCAGCCCGCCGGGTCCACGACCACCCCTCCACTTT

clone size: -
D gene: -
V gene: TRBV19
J gene: TRBJ2-1
CDR3 protein: CASSIDTYNEQFF
CDR3 DNA: TGTGCCAGTAGTATAGATACCTACAATGAGCAGTTCTTC

clone size: -
D gene: -
V gene: TRBV9
J gene: TRBJ2-7
CDR3 protein: CASSVGVLGAYEQYF
CDR3 DNA: TGTGCCAGCAGCGTAGGGGTTTTAGGGGCCTACGAGCAGTACTTC

clone size: once
D gene: -
V gene: TRBV30
J gene: TRBJ2-3
CDR3 protein: CAWSVSGSTDTQYF
CDR3 DNA: TGTGCCTGGAGTGTTTCAGGGAGCACAGATACGCAGTATTTT

clone size: -
D gene: -
V gene: TRBV2
J gene: TRBJ1-1
CDR3 protein: CASSEYGTWAEAFF
CDR3 DNA: TGTGCCAGCAGTGAATACGGGACATGGGCTGAAGCTTTCTTT

clone size: once
D gene: -
V gene: TRBV25-1
J gene: TRBJ2-3
CDR3 protein: CASTPGDTQYF
CDR3 DNA: TGTGCCAGCACCCCTGGAGATACGCAGTATTTT

clone size: -
D gene: TRBD2
V gene: TRBV7-8
J gene: TRBJ2-3
CDR3 protein: CASSLAMAGAITDTQYF
CDR3 DNA: TGTGCCAGCAGCTTAGCAATGGCGGGAGCGATCACAGATACGCAGTATTTT

clone size: -
D gene: -
V gene: TRBV30
J gene: TRBJ2-6
CDR3 protein: CAWSNGGTGANVLTF
CDR3 DNA: TGTGCCTGGAGCAATGGGGGGACGGGGGCCAACGTCCTGACTTTC

clone size: -
D gene: -
V gene: TRBV4-1
J gene: TRBJ2-7
CDR3 protein: CASSQETDPSYEQYF
CDR3 DNA: TGCGCCAGCAGCCAAGAAACTGACCCCTCCTACGAGCAGTACTTC

clone size: -
D gene: -
V gene: TRBV10-3
J gene: TRBJ2-1
CDR3 protein: CAISESVTSYNEQFF
CDR3 DNA: TGTGCCATCAGTGAATCAGTAACCTCCTACAATGAGCAGTTCTTC

clone size: -
D gene: -
V gene: TRBV28
J gene: TRBJ1-2
CDR3 protein: CASRLSTLANGGFYGYTF
CDR3 DNA: TGTGCCAGCAGGCTCTCGACTTTGGCGAATGGAGGATTCTATGGCTACACCTTC

clone size: -
D gene: -
V gene: TRBV9
J gene: TRBJ1-1
CDR3 protein: CASSVETGNTEAFF
CDR3 DNA: TGTGCCAGCAGCGTTGAAACGGGGAACACTGAAGCTTTCTTT

clone size: -
D gene: TRBD2
V gene: TRBV6-5
J gene: TRBJ2-5
CDR3 protein: CASSYAGEETQYF
CDR3 DNA: TGTGCCAGCAGTTACGCGGGGGAAGAGACCCAGTACTTC

clone size: once
D gene: TRBD1
V gene: TRBV7-2
J gene: TRBJ2-7
CDR3 protein: CASSWRGQGAAYEQYF
CDR3 DNA: TGTGCCAGCAGCTGGAGGGGACAGGGGGCTGCCTACGAGCAGTACTTC

clone size: -
D gene: TRBD1
V gene: TRBV19
J gene: TRBJ2-3
CDR3 protein: CASSIVGQGASTDTQYF
CDR3 DNA: TGTGCCAGTAGTATAGTAGGGCAGGGGGCTAGCACAGATACGCAGTATTTT

clone size: -
D gene: TRBD2
V gene: TRBV6-6
J gene: TRBJ2-7
CDR3 protein: CASSYGEGPSSYEQYF
CDR3 DNA: TGTGCCAGCAGTTACGGGGAGGGCCCAAGCTCCTACGAGCAGTACTTC

clone size: -
D gene: -
V gene: TRBV11-2
J gene: TRBJ2-7
CDR3 protein: CASSEVYEQYF
CDR3 DNA: TGTGCCAGCAGCGAAGTCTACGAGCAGTACTTC

clone size: -
D gene: -
V gene: TRBV11-2
J gene: TRBJ2-7
CDR3 protein: CASRGDTYEQYF
CDR3 DNA: TGTGCCAGCAGAGGGGACACCTACGAGCAGTACTTC

clone size: -
D gene: -
V gene: TRBV6-5
J gene: TRBJ2-1
CDR3 protein: CASSYLTGRNEQFF
CDR3 DNA: TGTGCCAGCAGTTACCTAACTGGACGGAATGAGCAGTTCTTC